The rows below give T cell receptor beta chains drawn from one sample of a study of cytomegalovirus exposure and HLA in healthy donors. Repertoires were generated with immunoSEQ multiplex PCR, while TCRdb's copy carries only in-frame clones and drops some. This sample yields about 130,000 clones, of which about three quarters are seen a single time; roughly 1.9% belongs to the top ten. Material for sequencing was PBMCs. All receptors come from a woman between 40 and 55 years old in good health and CMV-seronegative. CDR3s include the opening cysteine and the closing phenylalanine or tryptophan. A D gene is named only where the DNA matches it firmly. Clone size is shown for a subset of rows, as once, few, many or a class of expanded clone.

size: .; D: .; V: TRBV18; J: TRBJ2-4; CDR3: CASSPPAGTGGKNIQYF; DNA: TGTGCCAGCTCACCACCGGCCGGGACCGGGGGCAAAAACATTCAGTACTTC
size: .; D: TRBD1; V: TRBV19; J: TRBJ2-1; CDR3: CASSTRTGGYNEQFF; DNA: TGTGCCAGTAGTACCCGGACAGGGGGATACAATGAGCAGTTCTTC
size: .; D: TRBD1; V: TRBV6-4; J: TRBJ1-1; CDR3: CASSSSETGRTEAFF; DNA: TGTGCCAGCAGCTCATCCGAGACAGGGAGGACTGAAGCTTTCTTT
size: few; D: TRBD1; V: TRBV28; J: TRBJ2-3; CDR3: CASSFPGQGTDTQYF; DNA: TGTGCCAGCAGTTTCCCCGGACAGGGAACAGATACGCAGTATTTT
size: .; D: .; V: TRBV28; J: TRBJ2-3; CDR3: CASSFSRGVTDTQYF; DNA: TGTGCCAGCAGTTTCTCGCGCGGAGTTACAGATACGCAGTATTTT
size: .; D: .; V: TRBV6-1; J: TRBJ2-1; CDR3: CASSEWGDSYNEQFF; DNA: TGTGCCAGCAGTGAATGGGGGGACTCCTACAATGAGCAGTTCTTC
size: .; D: TRBD1; V: TRBV6-5; J: TRBJ1-5; CDR3: CASSTNRGQPQHF; DNA: TGTGCCAGCAGTACGAACAGGGGTCAGCCCCAGCATTTT
size: few; D: TRBD1; V: TRBV4-1; J: TRBJ1-5; CDR3: CASSQEGQGLNQPQHF; DNA: TGCGCCAGCAGCCAAGAGGGACAGGGTTTGAATCAGCCCCAGCATTTT
size: .; D: TRBD1; V: TRBV2; J: TRBJ1-4; CDR3: CASSPSGGGSEKLFF; DNA: TGTGCCAGCAGTCCCTCAGGGGGCGGGAGTGAAAAACTGTTTTTT
size: .; D: .; V: TRBV14; J: TRBJ1-2; CDR3: CASSQDRTGLGYGYTF; DNA: TGTGCCAGCAGCCAAGATCGTACAGGGCTGGGCTATGGCTACACCTTC
size: .; D: .; V: TRBV7-3; J: TRBJ2-3; CDR3: CASSFRGSTDTQYF; DNA: TGTGCCAGCAGCTTTAGAGGGAGCACAGATACGCAGTATTTT
size: .; D: .; V: TRBV28; J: TRBJ2-5; CDR3: CASSSLRQAADF; DNA: TGTGCCAGCAGTTCCCTCCGACAGGCCGCGGACTTC
size: .; D: .; V: TRBV6-1; J: TRBJ2-7; CDR3: CASSEARGFAGREQYF; DNA: TGTGCCAGCAGTGAAGCCCGAGGTTTCGCGGGGCGCGAGCAGTACTTC
size: .; D: .; V: TRBV7-8; J: TRBJ2-7; CDR3: CASSSEGDGYYEQYF; DNA: TGTGCCAGCAGCTCCGAGGGAGACGGTTACTACGAGCAGTACTTC
size: .; D: .; V: TRBV6-1; J: TRBJ2-2; CDR3: CASSEDGSGTGELFF; DNA: TGTGCCAGCAGTGAAGATGGGAGCGGCACCGGGGAGCTGTTTTTT
size: .; D: TRBD1; V: TRBV28; J: TRBJ2-2; CDR3: CASSPTPGTVNTGELFF; DNA: TGTGCCAGCAGCCCAACCCCCGGGACAGTGAACACCGGGGAGCTGTTTTTT
size: .; D: TRBD1; V: TRBV18; J: TRBJ2-7; CDR3: CASSPQGQGSYEQYF; DNA: TGTGCCAGCTCACCCCAGGGACAGGGCTCCTACGAGCAGTACTTC
size: once; D: .; V: TRBV5-1; J: TRBJ2-2; CDR3: CASRQTFDGELFF; DNA: TGCGCCAGCAGGCAAACATTCGACGGGGAGCTGTTTTTT
size: .; D: .; V: TRBV20-1; J: TRBJ1-1; CDR3: CSAPGTEAFF; DNA: TGCAGTGCCCCGGGAACTGAAGCTTTCTTT
size: .; D: .; V: TRBV5-1; J: TRBJ2-3; CDR3: CASSSGEPTDTQYF; DNA: TGCGCCAGCAGCTCCGGGGAACCCACAGATACGCAGTATTTT
size: .; D: TRBD1; V: TRBV27; J: TRBJ2-6; CDR3: CASSIAGTGFSGANVLTF; DNA: TGTGCCAGCAGTATCGCTGGGACAGGCTTCTCTGGGGCCAACGTCCTGACTTTC
size: few; D: TRBD1; V: TRBV28; J: TRBJ1-2; CDR3: CASRSPRTGVGSNYGYTF; DNA: TGTGCCAGCAGATCTCCCCGGACAGGGGTGGGATCTAACTATGGCTACACCTTC
size: .; D: TRBD1; V: TRBV29-1; J: TRBJ1-3; CDR3: CSVGSGRGANTIYF; DNA: TGCAGCGTTGGGTCCGGCAGGGGGGCAAACACCATATATTTT
size: .; D: .; V: TRBV28; J: TRBJ1-5; CDR3: CASSPQGNQPQHF; DNA: TGTGCCAGCAGTCCCCAGGGCAATCAGCCCCAGCATTTT
size: .; D: .; V: TRBV28; J: TRBJ2-7; CDR3: CASSLRGWDQYF; DNA: TGTGCCAGCAGTTTACGGGGGTGGGATCAGTACTTC
size: .; D: TRBD1; V: TRBV4-1; J: TRBJ2-7; CDR3: CASSQDGDRLYEQYF; DNA: TGCGCCAGCAGTCAAGACGGGGACAGATTATACGAGCAGTACTTC
size: .; D: TRBD1; V: TRBV6-4; J: TRBJ2-3; CDR3: CASSAGTGETDTQYF; DNA: TGTGCCAGCAGCGCTGGGACAGGGGAAACAGATACGCAGTATTTT
size: few; D: TRBD1; V: TRBV11-2; J: TRBJ2-7; CDR3: CASSLGQGASNSYEQYF; DNA: TGTGCCAGCAGCCTGGGACAGGGGGCCTCAAATTCCTACGAGCAGTACTTC
size: .; D: .; V: TRBV5-1; J: TRBJ2-1; CDR3: CASSLGADYNEQFF; DNA: TGCGCCAGCAGCTTGGGGGCAGACTACAATGAGCAGTTCTTC
size: .; D: .; V: TRBV5-1; J: TRBJ1-1; CDR3: CASRRVGGVAEAFF; DNA: TGCGCCAGCAGACGGGTCGGGGGAGTCGCTGAAGCTTTCTTT
size: .; D: .; V: TRBV30; J: TRBJ1-2; CDR3: CAWRVTGNGGYTF; DNA: TGTGCCTGGAGAGTAACAGGGAATGGTGGCTACACCTTC
size: once; D: .; V: TRBV5-1; J: TRBJ1-1; CDR3: CASSQDQNTEAFF; DNA: TGCGCCAGCTCACAGGACCAGAACACTGAAGCTTTCTTT
size: .; D: .; V: TRBV28; J: TRBJ1-2; CDR3: CASSPQDMSDYGYTF; DNA: TGTGCCAGCAGCCCCCAGGACATGTCCGACTATGGCTACACCTTC
size: few; D: TRBD2; V: TRBV5-4; J: TRBJ2-3; CDR3: CASSLAAGGSDTQYF; DNA: TGTGCCAGCAGCTTGGCAGCGGGGGGGTCAGATACGCAGTATTTT
size: .; D: .; V: TRBV28; J: TRBJ2-7; CDR3: CASGSGGNYEQYF; DNA: TGTGCCAGCGGGTCTGGGGGGAACTACGAGCAGTACTTC
size: .; D: TRBD1; V: TRBV28; J: TRBJ1-5; CDR3: CATDRGPTQPQHF; DNA: TGTGCCACCGACAGGGGGCCGACTCAGCCCCAGCATTTT
size: few; D: TRBD2; V: TRBV5-4; J: TRBJ2-1; CDR3: CASSAGTSGGVMEQFF; DNA: TGTGCCAGCAGCGCGGGGACTAGCGGGGGGGTCATGGAGCAGTTCTTC
size: few; D: TRBD2; V: TRBV5-6; J: TRBJ2-7; CDR3: CASSSPLAGTYEQYF; DNA: TGTGCCAGCAGCTCACCCCTAGCGGGGACCTACGAGCAGTACTTC
size: .; D: TRBD1; V: TRBV28; J: TRBJ2-2; CDR3: CATQGADTGELFF; DNA: TGTGCCACCCAGGGGGCTGACACCGGGGAGCTGTTTTTT
size: .; D: TRBD1; V: TRBV5-4; J: TRBJ1-3; CDR3: CASSPSGQGVLGLYTIYF; DNA: TGTGCCAGCAGCCCTTCTGGACAGGGTGTTTTGGGATTGTATACCATATATTTT
size: .; D: TRBD2; V: TRBV28; J: TRBJ2-5; CDR3: CASRGTSGSWVQETQYF; DNA: TGTGCCAGCAGGGGGACTAGCGGGAGTTGGGTCCAAGAGACCCAGTACTTC
size: .; D: TRBD1; V: TRBV5-4; J: TRBJ1-1; CDR3: CASSWNGQGRILNTEAFF; DNA: TGTGCCAGCAGCTGGAACGGACAGGGGAGGATTCTGAACACTGAAGCTTTCTTT
size: .; D: .; V: TRBV28; J: TRBJ2-5; CDR3: CASSLSESQETQYF; DNA: TGTGCCAGCAGTTTATCTGAGAGCCAAGAGACCCAGTACTTC
size: .; D: .; V: TRBV6-1; J: TRBJ2-3; CDR3: CARPERESNTQYF; DNA: TGTGCCAGACCTGAAAGGGAGTCAAATACGCAGTATTTT
size: .; D: TRBD2; V: TRBV13; J: TRBJ2-7; CDR3: CASSPPLAGEPYEQYF; DNA: TGTGCCAGCAGCCCCCCCCTAGCGGGGGAACCATACGAGCAGTACTTC
size: .; D: .; V: TRBV6-5; J: TRBJ1-1; CDR3: CASSYSNEQDEAFF; DNA: TGTGCCAGCAGTTACTCGAATGAACAGGATGAAGCTTTCTTT
size: few; D: .; V: TRBV5-1; J: TRBJ2-7; CDR3: CASSLETGFYEQYF; DNA: TGCGCCAGCAGCTTGGAAACAGGGTTCTACGAGCAGTACTTC
size: .; D: .; V: TRBV5-1; J: TRBJ1-4; CDR3: CASSLGGQTNEKLFF; DNA: TGCGCCAGCAGCTTGGGGGGGCAGACTAATGAAAAACTGTTTTTT
size: .; D: .; V: TRBV7-2; J: TRBJ1-6; CDR3: CASSPGRGSPLHF; DNA: TGTGCCAGCAGCCCGGGAAGAGGTTCACCCCTCCACTTT
size: once; D: .; V: TRBV19; J: TRBJ1-2; CDR3: CASSTPGAIDGYTF; DNA: TGTGCCAGTAGTACTCCTGGGGCAATAGATGGCTACACCTTC
size: .; D: .; V: TRBV30; J: TRBJ2-1; CDR3: CALSRTVEGNEQFF; DNA: TGTGCGCTAAGTAGGACAGTCGAGGGCAATGAGCAGTTCTTC
size: .; D: .; V: TRBV7-9; J: TRBJ2-5; CDR3: CASSLAGGIETQYF; DNA: TGTGCCAGCAGCTTAGCGGGGGGTATAGAGACCCAGTACTTC
size: once; D: .; V: TRBV7-9; J: TRBJ2-3; CDR3: CASSLVERTDVDTQYF; DNA: TGTGCCAGCAGCTTAGTTGAAAGGACAGACGTGGATACGCAGTATTTT
size: .; D: .; V: TRBV7-2; J: TRBJ2-3; CDR3: CASSPRLRDTQYF; DNA: TGTGCCAGCAGCCCAAGACTGCGGGATACGCAGTATTTT
size: .; D: TRBD2; V: TRBV7-9; J: TRBJ2-5; CDR3: CASSLGLADSTQYF; DNA: TGTGCCAGCAGCTTAGGGCTAGCGGACTCGACCCAGTACTTC
size: .; D: TRBD2; V: TRBV28; J: TRBJ2-3; CDR3: CASGGSKPDTQYF; DNA: TGTGCCAGTGGCGGGAGTAAACCTGATACGCAGTATTTT
size: .; D: .; V: TRBV6-1; J: TRBJ2-7; CDR3: CASDRTTGEQYF; DNA: TGTGCCAGCGACAGGACGACTGGGGAGCAGTACTTC
size: .; D: .; V: TRBV19; J: TRBJ2-5; CDR3: CASSPGSGGPETQYF; DNA: TGTGCCAGTAGTCCTGGGTCGGGGGGCCCCGAGACCCAGTACTTC
size: .; D: .; V: TRBV7-9; J: TRBJ2-7; CDR3: CASSYTGAGEGEQYF; DNA: TGTGCCAGCAGCTATACCGGGGCAGGGGAGGGCGAGCAGTACTTC
size: .; D: TRBD1; V: TRBV9; J: TRBJ1-5; CDR3: CASSVGTGGFDQPQHF; DNA: TGTGCCAGCAGCGTAGGGACAGGGGGCTTTGATCAGCCCCAGCATTTT